The rows below give T cell receptor beta chains drawn from one sample of a study of blood T cell repertoires in COVID-19. TCRdb's table, derived via immunoSEQ multiplex PCR, lists solely in-frame clones and lacks some. The sample lists a few hundred thousand clones, nearly 90% occurring once. The sample consisted of peripheral blood. All receptors derive from a man in his late teens or twenties with active or convalescent COVID-19. The CDR3 runs from the conserved cysteine through the conserved F or W. Each record gives: V gene, clone size, D gene, J gene, CDR3 DNA, CDR3 protein. The D gene is left open where the match is weak. Where a row states a size, it is once, few, many or the class of an expanded clone; other rows omit it.

v_call: TRBV2
clone_size: .
d_call: TRBD2
j_call: TRBJ2-3
cdr3_nt: TGTGCCAGCAGTGAAGGGGAGGGAGTAACAGATACGCAGTATTTT
cdr3_aa: CASSEGEGVTDTQYF

v_call: TRBV5-1
clone_size: few
d_call: .
j_call: TRBJ2-6
cdr3_nt: TGCGCCAGCAGCCCCGGACAGCCCTCTGGGGCCAACGTCCTGACTTTC
cdr3_aa: CASSPGQPSGANVLTF

v_call: TRBV4-2
clone_size: .
d_call: .
j_call: TRBJ2-3
cdr3_nt: TGTGCCAGCAGCCAAGATTCTAGAACTAGCAGGAGCACAGATACGCAGTATTTT
cdr3_aa: CASSQDSRTSRSTDTQYF

v_call: TRBV4-1
clone_size: .
d_call: .
j_call: TRBJ2-1
cdr3_nt: TGCGCCAGCAGCCGGGGACGGGGGGCGCGTTACAATGAGCAGTTCTTC
cdr3_aa: CASSRGRGARYNEQFF

v_call: TRBV5-4
clone_size: .
d_call: TRBD1
j_call: TRBJ1-2
cdr3_nt: TGTGCCAGCAGCTCGGGACAGGGGTTTAACTATGGCTACACCTTC
cdr3_aa: CASSSGQGFNYGYTF

v_call: TRBV5-6
clone_size: .
d_call: TRBD1
j_call: TRBJ1-2
cdr3_nt: TGTGCCAGCAGCTTGCCCAGGGGGTCGAACTATGGCTACACCTTC
cdr3_aa: CASSLPRGSNYGYTF

v_call: TRBV7-9
clone_size: .
d_call: .
j_call: TRBJ1-2
cdr3_nt: TGTGCCAGCAGCTTAGTAGAGAACTATGGCTACACCTTC
cdr3_aa: CASSLVENYGYTF

v_call: TRBV9
clone_size: .
d_call: .
j_call: TRBJ2-4
cdr3_nt: TGTGCCAGCAGCGTAGTTCGAGTCGATGGCAAAAACATTCAGTACTTC
cdr3_aa: CASSVVRVDGKNIQYF

v_call: TRBV5-1
clone_size: few
d_call: .
j_call: TRBJ2-7
cdr3_nt: TGCGCCAGCAGCACCCTGCAGGGAACCTCCTACGAGCAGTACTTC
cdr3_aa: CASSTLQGTSYEQYF

v_call: TRBV18
clone_size: .
d_call: .
j_call: TRBJ1-4
cdr3_nt: TGTGCCAGCTCACCACCTAGGGACAAAGGCGCTGAAAAACTGTTTTTT
cdr3_aa: CASSPPRDKGAEKLFF

v_call: TRBV3-1/TRBV3-2
clone_size: .
d_call: .
j_call: TRBJ2-7
cdr3_nt: TGTGCCAGCAGCCAAGATTGGACAACCTCCTACGAGCAGTACTTC
cdr3_aa: CASSQDWTTSYEQYF

v_call: TRBV6-2/TRBV6-3
clone_size: .
d_call: .
j_call: TRBJ2-1
cdr3_nt: TGTGCCAGCAGCCAACACCCTCTCTACAATGAGCAGTTCTTC
cdr3_aa: CASSQHPLYNEQFF

v_call: TRBV19
clone_size: .
d_call: .
j_call: TRBJ1-3
cdr3_nt: TGTGCCAGTAGATCGTCCGCAGGGTTGAGGCTGGGAAACACCATATATTTT
cdr3_aa: CASRSSAGLRLGNTIYF

v_call: TRBV12-3/TRBV12-4
clone_size: .
d_call: .
j_call: TRBJ1-4
cdr3_nt: TGTGCCAGCAGTCCATACTCCGAAAAACTGTTTTTT
cdr3_aa: CASSPYSEKLFF

v_call: TRBV5-1
clone_size: .
d_call: .
j_call: TRBJ2-1
cdr3_nt: TGCGCCAGCAGAAGGGACAACGGCGATGAGCAGTTCTTC
cdr3_aa: CASRRDNGDEQFF

v_call: TRBV29-1
clone_size: .
d_call: .
j_call: TRBJ2-1
cdr3_nt: TGCAGCGGAGACAGTTACAATGAGCAGTTCTTC
cdr3_aa: CSGDSYNEQFF

v_call: TRBV9
clone_size: .
d_call: .
j_call: TRBJ2-2
cdr3_nt: TGTGCCAGCAGCCGGGACCCAACGACAGGCGTCGCCCAAAACACCGGGGAGCTGTTTTTT
cdr3_aa: CASSRDPTTGVAQNTGELFF

v_call: TRBV14
clone_size: .
d_call: .
j_call: TRBJ1-6
cdr3_nt: TGTGCCAGCAGCCAAGGAGTAGGGGGTCTCCACTTT
cdr3_aa: CASSQGVGGLHF

v_call: TRBV5-6
clone_size: once
d_call: .
j_call: TRBJ1-3
cdr3_nt: TGTGCCAGCAGACCCGGGGGGCGAGCTGGAAACACCATATATTTT
cdr3_aa: CASRPGGRAGNTIYF

v_call: TRBV19
clone_size: once
d_call: .
j_call: TRBJ2-7
cdr3_nt: TGTGCCAGTAGTGTGTCATACGGGACACCAGCCTACGAGCAGTACTTC
cdr3_aa: CASSVSYGTPAYEQYF

v_call: TRBV6-1
clone_size: .
d_call: TRBD1
j_call: TRBJ1-2
cdr3_nt: TGTGCCAGCAGTGAAAGCAGGGGGCGGGATGGCTACACCTTC
cdr3_aa: CASSESRGRDGYTF

v_call: TRBV11-2
clone_size: .
d_call: TRBD1
j_call: TRBJ1-2
cdr3_nt: TGTGCCAGCAGCAAGCAGGGGGCGTATGGCTACACCTTC
cdr3_aa: CASSKQGAYGYTF

v_call: TRBV6-4
clone_size: .
d_call: TRBD1
j_call: TRBJ1-5
cdr3_nt: TGTGCCAGGAGGACAGGATGCAATCAGCCCCAGCATTTT
cdr3_aa: CARRTGCNQPQHF

v_call: TRBV7-8
clone_size: .
d_call: TRBD2
j_call: TRBJ2-2
cdr3_nt: TGTGCCAGCAGCTTAGCAGCCCGGGGGGGCCAGAACACCGGGGAGCTGTTTTTT
cdr3_aa: CASSLAARGGQNTGELFF

v_call: TRBV4-2
clone_size: .
d_call: TRBD2
j_call: TRBJ2-2
cdr3_nt: TGTGCCAGCAGCCAAGAGGGACTAGCGGGAAACACCGGGGAGCTGTTTTTT
cdr3_aa: CASSQEGLAGNTGELFF

v_call: TRBV27
clone_size: once
d_call: .
j_call: TRBJ1-2
cdr3_nt: TGTGCCAGCAGTTTATCACAGGGCGCGTCACCAGTCTATGGCTACACCTTC
cdr3_aa: CASSLSQGASPVYGYTF

v_call: TRBV25-1
clone_size: few
d_call: TRBD2
j_call: TRBJ2-3
cdr3_nt: TGTGCCAGCAGTGACCTAGCGGATGACACAGATACGCAGTATTTT
cdr3_aa: CASSDLADDTDTQYF

v_call: TRBV5-4
clone_size: .
d_call: TRBD2
j_call: TRBJ2-5
cdr3_nt: TGTGCCAGCAGCTTGGGTGCTAGCGGGGCCCAAGAGACCCAGTACTTC
cdr3_aa: CASSLGASGAQETQYF

v_call: TRBV6-5
clone_size: .
d_call: .
j_call: TRBJ1-2
cdr3_nt: TGTGCCAGCAGGGGCAGGGACATGTATGGCTACACCTTC
cdr3_aa: CASRGRDMYGYTF

v_call: TRBV2
clone_size: .
d_call: TRBD1
j_call: TRBJ1-6
cdr3_nt: TGTGCCAGCAGTGAAGCGTCCACAGGGGGCCGGGTTTCACCCCTCCACTTT
cdr3_aa: CASSEASTGGRVSPLHF

v_call: TRBV7-9
clone_size: .
d_call: TRBD1
j_call: TRBJ1-2
cdr3_nt: TGTGCCAGCAGCAACGGACAGGGAGATGGCTACACCTTC
cdr3_aa: CASSNGQGDGYTF

v_call: TRBV11-2
clone_size: .
d_call: .
j_call: TRBJ1-2
cdr3_nt: TGTGCCAGCAGCTTTCGGGATGGCTACACCTTC
cdr3_aa: CASSFRDGYTF

v_call: TRBV4-1
clone_size: .
d_call: TRBD2
j_call: TRBJ2-3
cdr3_nt: TGCGCCAGCAGCCCAGACCCAAGCGGGGGGGCCCGTACGCAGTATTTT
cdr3_aa: CASSPDPSGGARTQYF

v_call: TRBV6-6
clone_size: .
d_call: TRBD1
j_call: TRBJ2-3
cdr3_nt: TGTGCCAGCCAAAAGACAGGGGCCGCAGATACGCAGTATTTT
cdr3_aa: CASQKTGAADTQYF

v_call: TRBV7-9
clone_size: .
d_call: .
j_call: TRBJ2-5
cdr3_nt: TGTGCCAGCAGCCCCGGCGGGATACAAGAGACCCAGTACTTC
cdr3_aa: CASSPGGIQETQYF

v_call: TRBV10-3
clone_size: .
d_call: .
j_call: TRBJ1-1
cdr3_nt: TGTGCCATCAGTGAGTCGACTGTAGCGTTGAACACTGAAGCTTTCTTT
cdr3_aa: CAISESTVALNTEAFF

v_call: TRBV7-9
clone_size: .
d_call: TRBD1
j_call: TRBJ2-5
cdr3_nt: TGTGCCAGCAGCGCCCCCGGGACAGTAACTGAGACCCAGTACTTC
cdr3_aa: CASSAPGTVTETQYF

v_call: TRBV19
clone_size: .
d_call: .
j_call: TRBJ2-4
cdr3_nt: TGTGCCAGTAGTGGGGGGTGGGAGGAAGGCATTCAGTACTTC
cdr3_aa: CASSGGWEEGIQYF

v_call: TRBV2
clone_size: .
d_call: .
j_call: TRBJ1-4
cdr3_nt: TGTGCCAGCAGTGAGGCGGGACGGAGAAATGAAAAACTGTTTTTT
cdr3_aa: CASSEAGRRNEKLFF

v_call: TRBV6-5
clone_size: .
d_call: .
j_call: TRBJ2-2
cdr3_nt: TGTGCCAGCGGAGGTCGTGGCGGGGGCCCGATTCTGTTTTTT
cdr3_aa: CASGGRGGGPILFF

v_call: TRBV7-9
clone_size: .
d_call: TRBD2
j_call: TRBJ2-1
cdr3_nt: TGTGCCAGCAAGCCCACTAGCGGGGGGGCAGGTGAGCAGTTCTTC
cdr3_aa: CASKPTSGGAGEQFF

v_call: TRBV7-2
clone_size: once
d_call: .
j_call: TRBJ2-7
cdr3_nt: TGTGCCAGCAGCTTCTCAGGGGAACTGTCCTACGAGCAGTACTTC
cdr3_aa: CASSFSGELSYEQYF

v_call: TRBV9
clone_size: .
d_call: .
j_call: TRBJ2-3
cdr3_nt: TGTGCCAGCAGCGTAGAGGGGACAGATACGCAGTATTTT
cdr3_aa: CASSVEGTDTQYF

v_call: TRBV2
clone_size: .
d_call: TRBD2
j_call: TRBJ2-7
cdr3_nt: TGTGCCAGCGCTCTAGCGGTGAGATACGAGCAGTACTTC
cdr3_aa: CASALAVRYEQYF

v_call: TRBV11-3
clone_size: .
d_call: TRBD1
j_call: TRBJ2-4
cdr3_nt: TGTGCCAGCAGCCCCGGACAGGGCGTTTCGGACATTCAGTACTTC
cdr3_aa: CASSPGQGVSDIQYF

v_call: TRBV9
clone_size: .
d_call: TRBD1
j_call: TRBJ2-7
cdr3_nt: TGTGCCAGCAGCGTAGAGGGGACAGGGTTGTACGAGCAGTACTTC
cdr3_aa: CASSVEGTGLYEQYF

v_call: TRBV5-1
clone_size: .
d_call: .
j_call: TRBJ1-2
cdr3_nt: TGCGCCAGCAGCGTTTGGTCAGGGGATATTAACTATGGCTACACCTTC
cdr3_aa: CASSVWSGDINYGYTF

v_call: TRBV12-3/TRBV12-4
clone_size: .
d_call: .
j_call: TRBJ1-1
cdr3_nt: TGTGCCAGCAGTATGGCGGGGAACACTGAAGCTTTCTTT
cdr3_aa: CASSMAGNTEAFF

v_call: TRBV7-8
clone_size: .
d_call: .
j_call: TRBJ2-4
cdr3_nt: TGTGCCAGCAGCCCCCAGGGGTTTTTAGCCAAAAACATTCAGTACTTC
cdr3_aa: CASSPQGFLAKNIQYF

v_call: TRBV10-2
clone_size: .
d_call: .
j_call: TRBJ1-1
cdr3_nt: TGCGCCAGCAGTACCCAGCAGGGCACTGAAGCTTTCTTT
cdr3_aa: CASSTQQGTEAFF

v_call: TRBV5-8
clone_size: .
d_call: .
j_call: TRBJ2-7
cdr3_nt: TGTGCCAGCAGCTTTTTTGGGGGCCCCTACGAGCAGTACTTC
cdr3_aa: CASSFFGGPYEQYF

v_call: TRBV2
clone_size: .
d_call: .
j_call: TRBJ1-5
cdr3_nt: TGTGCCAGCAGCCTCATCGGGGCAGGGGTTCAGCCCCAGCATTTT
cdr3_aa: CASSLIGAGVQPQHF

v_call: TRBV7-9
clone_size: .
d_call: TRBD2
j_call: TRBJ2-2
cdr3_nt: TGTGCCACCACCCCCGCCCGGCTAGCGGGGACGAACACCGGGGAGCTGTTTTTT
cdr3_aa: CATTPARLAGTNTGELFF